The subject of this entry is one T cell receptor beta chain. The table came from immunoSEQ multiplex PCR; TCRdb's copy has only in-frame clones and leaves some out. The data hold more than 150,000 clones, with roughly 90% observed a single time. In germline, CDR1 is LGHDT, CDR2 YNNKEL (reference sequence). The CDR3 loop spans 12 amino acids. The germline V and J ends were trimmed by 3 bases and 6 bases, with 6 bases remaining between them. This record comes from a study of control samples from healthy donors and cancer patients. Sequences were obtained from blood. The clonotype comes from a woman between 25 and 40 years old in good health. The chain has TRBV3-1 (or the pseudogene TRBV3-2) and TRBJ2-4; TRBD1 is a possible D gene (6 bases). CDR3 sequence (DNA): TGTGCCAGCAGCCAGGACAGAAACATTCAGTACTTC. Translated: CASSQDRNIQYF.